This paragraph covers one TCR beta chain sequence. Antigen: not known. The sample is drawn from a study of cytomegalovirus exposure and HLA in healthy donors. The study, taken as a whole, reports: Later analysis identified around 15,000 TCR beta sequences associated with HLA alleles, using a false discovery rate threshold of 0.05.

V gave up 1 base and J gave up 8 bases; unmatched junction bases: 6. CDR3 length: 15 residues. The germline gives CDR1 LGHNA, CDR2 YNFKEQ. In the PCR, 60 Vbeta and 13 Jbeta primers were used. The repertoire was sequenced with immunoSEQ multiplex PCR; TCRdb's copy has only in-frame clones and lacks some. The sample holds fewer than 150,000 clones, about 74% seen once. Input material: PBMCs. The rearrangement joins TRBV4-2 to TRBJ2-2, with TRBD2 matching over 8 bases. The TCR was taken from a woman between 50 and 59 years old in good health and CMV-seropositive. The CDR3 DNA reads TGTGCCAGCAGCCAAGTCGGGGGGGGTAAGGGGGAGCTGTTTTTT. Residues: CASSQVGGGKGELFF.